A selection of T cell receptor beta chains follows, all from one sample in a study of T cell responses to AZD1222 COVID-19 vaccine. Repertoires were generated with immunoSEQ multiplex PCR, while TCRdb's copy carries only in-frame clones and drops some. The sample holds about 88,000 clones, about 88% seen once. The sample here was peripheral blood, taken 28 days after the second AZD1222 dose. The origin of the receptors is an adult who received the AZD1222 COVID-19 vaccine. CDR3s include the opening cysteine and the closing phenylalanine or tryptophan. D genes are given only for firm matches. Size tells how often a clone was seen (once, few, many) or the class of an expanded clone, and some rows leave it out.

j_gene | abundance | v_gene | d_gene | CDR3aa | CDR3nt
TRBJ1-3 | NA | TRBV9 | NA | CASSDGTALSGNTIYF | TGTGCCAGCAGCGACGGGACGGCTCTCTCTGGAAACACCATATATTTT
TRBJ1-1 | NA | TRBV5-5 | NA | CASSRGTLPNTEAFF | TGTGCCAGCAGCCGCGGGACACTCCCGAACACTGAAGCTTTCTTT
TRBJ1-3 | NA | TRBV7-2 | NA | CASSGQSSSGNTIYF | TGTGCCAGCAGCGGACAGAGCAGCTCTGGAAACACCATATATTTT
TRBJ2-1 | NA | TRBV20-1 | NA | CSASPSSNEQFF | TGCAGTGCTAGTCCTAGCTCCAATGAGCAGTTCTTC
TRBJ2-2 | NA | TRBV19 | NA | CASNIGGAGTGELFF | TGTGCCAGTAATATAGGAGGTGCTGGCACCGGGGAGCTGTTTTTT
TRBJ2-5 | NA | TRBV5-4 | TRBD2 | CASSPTGGLETQYF | TGTGCCAGCAGCCCTACGGGGGGTCTAGAGACCCAGTACTTC
TRBJ2-7 | NA | TRBV5-6 | TRBD1 | CASSWTGDPIYEQYF | TGTGCCAGCAGTTGGACAGGGGACCCCATCTACGAGCAGTACTTC
TRBJ1-5 | once | TRBV18 | TRBD1 | CASSPTRSGQEGNQPQHF | TGTGCCAGCTCACCCACCCGCAGCGGACAGGAAGGCAATCAGCCCCAGCATTTT
TRBJ1-2 | few | TRBV19 | NA | CASSIVSRAGYTF | TGTGCCAGTAGTATCGTATCTAGGGCTGGCTACACCTTC
TRBJ2-3 | NA | TRBV29-1 | NA | CSVPLAGPDTQYF | TGCAGCGTCCCACTGGCTGGACCAGATACGCAGTATTTT
TRBJ1-3 | once | TRBV15 | NA | CATSRVREGNTIYF | TGTGCCACCAGCAGAGTAAGGGAAGGAAACACCATATATTTT
TRBJ2-3 | NA | TRBV12-3/TRBV12-4 | NA | CASSVGDTQYF | TGTGCCAGCAGTGTTGGGGATACGCAGTATTTT
TRBJ2-3 | NA | TRBV5-4 | NA | CASSLRQTSTDTQYF | TGTGCCAGCAGCTTGAGGCAGACTAGCACAGATACGCAGTATTTT
TRBJ1-5 | NA | TRBV30 | NA | CAWSVRGNQPQHF | TGTGCCTGGAGTGTCCGGGGGAATCAGCCCCAGCATTTT
TRBJ1-2 | NA | TRBV6-1 | TRBD1 | CASSDAGTGGDYGYTF | TGTGCCAGCAGTGACGCCGGGACAGGGGGCGACTATGGCTACACCTTC
TRBJ2-1 | once | TRBV5-1 | NA | CASSLGQANNEQFF | TGCGCCAGCAGCTTGGGACAGGCTAACAATGAGCAGTTCTTC
TRBJ2-2 | NA | TRBV10-2 | TRBD1 | CASSESDRGTGELFF | TGCGCCAGCAGTGAGTCAGACAGGGGAACCGGGGAGCTGTTTTTT
TRBJ2-1 | NA | TRBV2 | NA | CASSPRGAGVAGEQFF | TGTGCCAGCAGCCCCCGGGGGGCGGGGGTAGCGGGTGAGCAGTTCTTC
TRBJ1-1 | NA | TRBV4-1 | NA | CASSPPTNTEAFF | TGCGCCAGCAGCCCGCCGACAAACACTGAAGCTTTCTTT
TRBJ1-3 | NA | TRBV5-1 | TRBD1 | CASSVNRGNTIYF | TGCGCCAGCAGCGTGAACAGGGGTAACACCATATATTTT
TRBJ1-2 | NA | TRBV30 | NA | CAWDRGGYTF | TGTGCCTGGGATCGGGGGGGCTACACCTTC
TRBJ2-4 | NA | TRBV7-9 | NA | CASSGVTGSENIQYF | TGTGCCAGCAGCGGGGTCACGGGATCGGAAAACATTCAGTACTTC
TRBJ1-1 | NA | TRBV6-2/TRBV6-3 | NA | CASSYSYGAHTEAFF | TGTGCCAGCAGTTACTCGTATGGGGCCCACACTGAAGCTTTCTTT
TRBJ1-4 | NA | TRBV5-5 | NA | CASSLLAAGEKLFF | TGTGCCAGCAGCTTGCTTGCTGCGGGAGAAAAACTGTTTTTT
TRBJ2-7 | NA | TRBV27 | NA | CASSPIGQSYEQYF | TGTGCCAGCAGTCCAATCGGCCAATCCTACGAGCAGTACTTC
TRBJ1-1 | NA | TRBV19 | NA | CASSIWPDYMNTEAFF | TGTGCCAGTAGTATATGGCCAGATTACATGAACACTGAAGCTTTCTTT
TRBJ1-4 | NA | TRBV5-4 | NA | CASSPDRWSEKLFF | TGTGCCAGCAGCCCCGACAGGTGGAGCGAAAAACTGTTTTTT
TRBJ1-5 | NA | TRBV12-5 | TRBD1 | CASALGGIVFSNQPQHF | TGTGCTAGTGCCTTAGGGGGCATCGTATTTAGCAATCAGCCCCAGCATTTT
TRBJ2-1 | NA | TRBV11-2 | NA | CASATSSSYNEQFF | TGTGCCAGCGCGACTAGTTCCTCCTACAATGAGCAGTTCTTC
TRBJ2-1 | NA | TRBV7-2 | TRBD2 | CASSLDPRTSGYSYNEQFF | TGTGCCAGCAGCCTAGACCCGAGGACTAGCGGTTACTCCTACAATGAGCAGTTCTTC
TRBJ1-6 | many | TRBV12-3/TRBV12-4 | NA | CASSWGLGSPLHF | TGTGCCAGCAGTTGGGGACTTGGTTCACCCCTCCACTTT
TRBJ2-1 | NA | TRBV19 | TRBD2 | CASSTSGGYNEQFF | TGTGCCAGTAGTACTAGCGGGGGCTACAATGAGCAGTTCTTC
TRBJ1-4 | once | TRBV7-6 | NA | CASSLNNARHEKLFF | TGTGCCAGCAGCCTCAACAATGCCCGCCATGAAAAACTGTTTTTT
TRBJ2-3 | NA | TRBV4-2 | NA | CASSQDGQEGDTQYF | TGTGCCAGCAGCCAGGACGGACAGGAGGGGGATACGCAGTATTTT
TRBJ2-1 | NA | TRBV5-1 | TRBD1 | CASSGDRVYNEQFF | TGCGCCAGCAGTGGGGACAGGGTCTACAATGAGCAGTTCTTC
TRBJ1-2 | NA | TRBV29-1 | NA | CSVDGGYYGYTF | TGCAGCGTTGACGGGGGCTACTATGGCTACACCTTC
TRBJ2-3 | NA | TRBV3-1/TRBV3-2 | TRBD1 | CASSPTGADTQYF | TGTGCCAGCAGCCCTACAGGGGCAGATACGCAGTATTTT
TRBJ2-5 | NA | TRBV19 | NA | CASSPFLRGIGETQYF | TGTGCCAGTAGTCCCTTCCTAAGGGGGATTGGAGAGACCCAGTACTTC
TRBJ2-1 | NA | TRBV5-4 | NA | CASSLALGGGHNEQFF | TGTGCCAGCAGCTTGGCCCTCGGAGGGGGGCACAATGAGCAGTTCTTC
TRBJ1-5 | NA | TRBV5-1 | TRBD1 | CASSLGQGLGQPQHF | TGCGCCAGCAGCCTGGGACAGGGCTTGGGTCAGCCCCAGCATTTT
TRBJ1-1 | NA | TRBV5-1 | NA | CASKGGDRNTEAFF | TGCGCCAGCAAAGGGGGTGACAGAAACACTGAAGCTTTCTTT
TRBJ2-3 | NA | TRBV5-1 | TRBD2 | CASSLLAGSTDTQYF | TGCGCCAGCAGCTTACTAGCGGGGAGCACAGATACGCAGTATTTT
TRBJ1-1 | NA | TRBV12-5 | NA | CASGITALEAFF | TGTGCTAGTGGAATTACAGCCCTTGAAGCTTTCTTT
TRBJ1-5 | few | TRBV19 | TRBD1 | CASSSQGANSNQPQHF | TGTGCCAGTAGCTCACAGGGGGCGAATAGCAATCAGCCCCAGCATTTT
TRBJ1-2 | NA | TRBV27 | NA | CASKRTGSDGYTF | TGTGCCAGCAAACGAACAGGGAGCGATGGCTACACCTTC
TRBJ1-1 | NA | TRBV7-8 | NA | CASSRGGTGNTEAFF | TGTGCCAGCAGCCGGGGGGGCACAGGGAACACTGAAGCTTTCTTT
TRBJ2-7 | NA | TRBV9 | NA | CASSRSAGYFSEQYF | TGTGCCAGCAGCCGTAGTGCAGGTTATTTTTCCGAGCAGTACTTC
TRBJ1-2 | NA | TRBV19 | NA | CASSIAGNYGYTF | TGTGCCAGTAGTATAGCAGGAAACTATGGCTACACCTTC
TRBJ2-7 | NA | TRBV11-3 | NA | CASSLSDGAYEQYF | TGTGCCAGCAGCTTATCCGACGGAGCCTACGAGCAGTACTTC
TRBJ1-2 | NA | TRBV15 | NA | CATSRAGVSGYTF | TGTGCCACCAGCAGAGCAGGGGTTAGTGGCTACACCTTC
TRBJ2-2 | NA | TRBV6-1 | NA | CASSEIGSSNPGELFF | TGTGCCAGCAGTGAAATCGGGTCTAGTAATCCCGGGGAGCTGTTTTTT
TRBJ2-5 | NA | TRBV18 | NA | CASSPGQVETQYF | TGTGCCAGCTCACCAGGCCAGGTGGAGACCCAGTACTTC
TRBJ2-1 | NA | TRBV3-1/TRBV3-2 | NA | CASRRQGMPYNEQFF | TGTGCCAGCAGGCGTCAGGGGATGCCCTACAATGAGCAGTTCTTC
TRBJ2-5 | NA | TRBV7-6 | TRBD2 | CASSHVAGGGNQETQYF | TGTGCCAGCAGCCATGTAGCGGGGGGCGGTAACCAAGAGACCCAGTACTTC
TRBJ2-2 | NA | TRBV18 | TRBD2 | CASSPRLAGDTGELFF | TGTGCCAGCTCACCAAGACTAGCGGGGGACACCGGGGAGCTGTTTTTT
TRBJ2-5 | once | TRBV11-2 | TRBD1 | CASSLDSGQAGQETQYF | TGTGCCAGCAGCTTAGATTCGGGACAGGCGGGCCAAGAGACCCAGTACTTC